The 10 T cell receptor beta chains reported below all come from one sample, sequenced in a study of T cell repertoires in cytomegalovirus infection. TCRdb re-called the reads through MiXCR, storing one row per CDR3 protein. Of 680,000 or so distinct CDR3 sequences in the sample, 30% to 35% were seen once. The antigens of these receptors remain unknown. The material was cultured PBMCs, obtained from culture after CMV antigen stimulation. Receptors were obtained from a human donor in good health (CMV status not recorded). Some clones in this sample may be carry-over from other donors' samples.

This chain links TRBV20-1 with TRBJ2-7; tentative D call: TRBD1 (5 bases). Germline assignment: CDR1 DFQATT and CDR2 SNEGSKA (reference sequence). The CDR3 spans 14 residues. Trimming left V 4 bases short and J 6 bases short, with 19 bases between. DNA of the CDR3: TGCAGTGCTACGGATACTGCAGGGCCAGGCGAGCAGTACTTC. This encodes CSATDTAGPGEQYF.

This clonotype was detected a few times. The chain couples TRBV12-3 or TRBV12-4 to TRBJ2-5; 7 bases map to TRBD2. The CDR3 is made up of 16 amino acids. After removal of 0 bases from V and 4 bases from J, the junction contained 8 bases not matched to a gene. CDR3 sequence (DNA): TGTGCCAGCAGTTTAGCGGGGGGGGGGAGGGCAGAGACCCAGTACTTC. Amino acids: CASSLAGGGRAETQYF.

This clonotype was recorded many times. The chain employs TRBV7-2 and TRBJ2-1; weak D call: TRBD2 (7 bases). Trimming took 1 base from V and 10 from J, leaving 17 bases between them. Germline loops: CDR1 SGHTA, CDR2 FQGNSA. The CDR3 contains 15 residues. CDR3 sequence (DNA): TGTGCCAGCAGCTTAGGGACTAGGGGGACGGGGGAGCAGTTCTTC. This codes for CASSLGTRGTGEQFF. Together with reference TRBV7-2 and TRBJ2-1, the CDR3 gives the full variable domain: GAGVSQSPSNKVTEKGKDVELRCDPISGHTALYWYRQSLGQGLEFLIYFQGNSAPDKSGLPSDRFSAERTGGSVSTLTIQRTQQEDSAVYLCASSLGTRGTGEQFFGPGTRLTVL.

The chain links TRBV10-3 to TRBJ2-1; 14 bases are a match to TRBD2. V trimming: 2 bases; J trimming: 10 bases; junction bases outside the gene matches: 4. The length of the CDR3 is 15 residues. Germline V CDR1 and CDR2: ENHRY, SYGVKD. This CDR3 reads CAISEGLAGGEEQFF. For the CDR3, the DNA is TGTGCCATCAGTGAGGGACTAGCGGGAGGAGAGGAGCAGTTCTTC.

The chain joins TRBV12-3 or TRBV12-4 to TRBJ2-2; 7 nucleotides agree with TRBD2. This CDR3 is built from 15 residues. Trimming at V came to 6 bases and at J to 6 bases, leaving 10 bases not matched to a gene. CDR3 protein: CASRGRGSGAGELFF. CDR3 bases: TGTGCCAGCAGAGGGAGGGGTAGCGGAGCCGGGGAGCTGTTTTTT.

The chain joins TRBV11-2 to TRBJ1-4; 7 bases are shared with TRBD1. J was trimmed by 2 bases and V by 5 bases; bases with no gene match: 11. CDR1 is SGHAT, CDR2 FQNNGV, per germline. This CDR3 has 17 amino acids. The CDR3 here is CASSGYRGIGTNEKLFF. The CDR3 DNA follows: TGTGCCAGCAGCGGATACAGGGGAATCGGGACTAATGAAAAACTGTTTTTT.

V gene TRBV5-1 combines with J gene TRBJ2-1; the match to TRBD1 covers 10 bases. The J segment lost 8 bases and the V segment lost 4 bases, leaving 3 bases of the junction unmatched. Germline V gene data show CDR1 as SGHRS and CDR2 as YFSETQ. The CDR3 is made up of 13 amino acids. CDR3 in DNA: TGCGCCAGCAGCGAGGGGACAGGGGATGAGCAGTTCTTC. Translated, it gives CASSEGTGDEQFF.

A few counts support this clonotype. The chain recombines TRBV23-1 with TRBJ1-2; D remains ambiguous. TRBV23-1 is marked as an open reading frame, function uncertain. Trimming took 5 bases from V and 8 from J, leaving 9 bases between them. The CDR3 runs to 11 residues. CDR3 in amino acids: CASSKDHGYTF. CDR3 sequence (DNA): TGCGCCAGCAGTAAAGACCACGGCTACACCTTC.

CDR3 protein: CASRDPRLYEQYF. The CDR3 DNA follows: TGTGCCAGCAGGGACCCCCGTTTATACGAGCAGTACTTC. This chain links TRBV2 with TRBJ2-7; D is undetermined. Germline lookup yields CDR1 SNHLY and CDR2 FYNNEI. This CDR3 contains 13 residues. V dropped 6 bases and J dropped 4 bases, with 13 bases sitting between them.

This clonotype was found a few times. The chain is built from TRBV19 and TRBJ1-2, with unresolved D. Germline values: CDR1 LNHDA, CDR2 SQIVND (reference sequence). V was clipped by 2 bases and J by 5 bases, with 24 bases between them. This CDR3 has 18 amino acids. DNA for the CDR3: TGTGCCAGTAGTATATCGTCGGGAAGACCCGGCGGCTGGTATGGCTACACCTTC. It yields the protein CASSISSGRPGGWYGYTF.